The 14 T cell receptor beta chains presented below share a single source sample, sequenced in a study of response to subunit inactivated influenza vaccine. Via MiXCR, TCRdb re-called the RT-PCR reads, giving one row per CDR3 protein. The data show some 800,000 distinct CDR3 sequences, 21% seen once. The starting material was PBMCs from blood, obtained roughly 5 days after vaccination. The receptors here all came from a man between 45 and 60 years old who received an inactivated influenza vaccine.

This chain joins TRBV20-1 and TRBJ1-1, with 8 bases matching TRBD1. CDR3 length: 13 residues. After removal of 2 bases from V and 6 bases from J, the junction contained 5 bases not matched to a gene. Germline CDR1 is DFQATT and CDR2 is SNEGSKA (reference sequence). CDR3 in amino acids: CSARQGAASEAFF. As DNA, the CDR3 is TGCAGTGCTAGACAGGGGGCGGCCTCTGAAGCTTTCTTT.

This clonotype was seen repeatedly, ten times or more. The CDR3 nucleotides are TGTGCACTCGGGAACACCGGGGAGCTGTTTTTT. This encodes CALGNTGELFF. The rearrangement joins TRBV7-9 to TRBJ2-2; no clear D gene. Germline loops: CDR1 SEHNR, CDR2 FQNEAQ (reference sequence). This CDR3 has 11 residues.

This chain connects TRBV3-1 to TRBJ2-5; either TRBD1 or TRBD2 may fit D (5 bases each). Germline CDR1 is LGHDT and CDR2 is YNNKEL (reference sequence). V gave up 4 bases and J gave up 3 bases, with 12 bases separating them. This CDR3 contains 14 residues. The DNA for the CDR3 is TGTGCCAGCAGCCTACCGGGACCTAAAGAGACCCAGTACTTC. As protein: CASSLPGPKETQYF.

This clonotype was detected many times. The chain couples TRBV29-1 to TRBJ2-1; 13 bases fit TRBD2. The CDR3 contains 14 residues. Germline V gene lookup returns CDR1 SQVTM and CDR2 ANQGSEA. J lost 9 bases, V lost 6 bases, and 8 bases had no gene match. CDR3 coding DNA: TGCAGCGTAAACCCCGGGACTAGCGGGGTTGAGCAGTTCTTC. The encoded protein is CSVNPGTSGVEQFF.

The chain uses TRBV5-1 and TRBJ2-3; D gene ambiguous. The length of the CDR3 is 16 residues. Germline CDR1 is SGHRS and CDR2 is YFSETQ. The germline V and J ends were trimmed by 4 bases and 0 bases, with 15 bases remaining between them. The CDR3 sequence is CASSDGLRFSTDTQYF. CDR3 nucleotides: TGCGCCAGCAGCGACGGGTTGAGATTTAGCACAGATACGCAGTATTTT.

V gene TRBV4-2 combines with J gene TRBJ2-4; D gene ambiguous. The germline CDR1 and CDR2 sequences are LGHNA and YNFKEQ. V lost 0 bases and J lost 3, with 18 bases in between. The CDR3 length is 18 residues. The CDR3 DNA follows: TGTGCCAGCAGCCAAGATTTGTCCGGCGTTTGGGGCAAAAACATTCAGTACTTC. This codes for CASSQDLSGVWGKNIQYF.

This chain links TRBV4-3 with TRBJ2-2; D remains ambiguous. V shed 1 base and J shed 8 bases, with 14 bases lying between them. In germline, CDR1 is LGHNA, CDR2 YSLEER. This CDR3 contains 15 residues. The CDR3 is CASSQALYSGGELFF. The CDR3 nucleotides are TGCGCCAGCAGCCAAGCTCTCTACAGTGGGGGGGAGCTGTTTTTT.

This clonotype was seen more than once but under ten times. This CDR3 reads CSARLGGGGTEAFF. The CDR3 DNA reads TGCAGTGCTAGATTGGGGGGTGGGGGCACTGAAGCTTTCTTT. The chain is built from TRBV20-1 and TRBJ1-1; D might be TRBD1 (5 bases). The CDR3 is 14 amino acids. Germline values: CDR1 DFQATT, CDR2 SNEGSKA (reference sequence). V was shortened by 2 bases and J by 4 bases, with 14 bases between the two germline ends.

This clonotype was found many times. V usage is TRBV20-1 and J usage is TRBJ1-1; D remains unclear. Germline V gene lookup returns CDR1 DFQATT and CDR2 SNEGSKA (reference sequence). V was cut by 0 bases and J by 3 bases, with 8 bases left in between. The CDR3 is 13 residues long. The CDR3 sequence is CSARDWSDTEAFF. The CDR3 DNA reads as TGCAGTGCTAGAGATTGGAGTGACACTGAAGCTTTCTTT.

The J gene is TRBJ2-7, the V gene TRBV7-2, with D possibly matching TRBD1 (6 bases). The germline V gene encodes CDR1 SGHTA and CDR2 FQGNSA. The CDR3 is 15 residues long. Trimming took 5 bases from V and 2 from J, leaving 16 bases between them. The CDR3 bases are TGTGCCAGCAGCCCCCGCCAGGGGCGCGCCTACGAGCAGTACTTC. It specifies CASSPRQGRAYEQYF. The entire variable domain, with the rest obtained from reference TRBV7-2 and TRBJ2-7, is as follows: GAGVSQSPSNKVTEKGKDVELRCDPISGHTALYWYRQSLGQGLEFLIYFQGNSAPDKSGLPSDRFSAERTGGSVSTLTIQRTQQEDSAVYLCASSPRQGRAYEQYFGPGTRLTVT.

V gene TRBV29-1 combines with J gene TRBJ2-1, with D tentatively TRBD1 (7 bases). Germline loops: CDR1 SQVTM, CDR2 ANQGSEA. The CDR3 length is 15 residues. V was pared by 6 bases and J by 1 base, with 16 bases between. This CDR3 is CSVPKAGGSYNEQFF. As DNA, the CDR3 is TGCAGCGTCCCAAAAGCAGGGGGGTCCTACAATGAGCAGTTCTTC.

The chain has TRBV7-2 and TRBJ2-2; D is undetermined. The V gene lost 2 bases and the J gene lost 6 bases, with 7 bases spanning the gap. The germline gives CDR1 SGHTA, CDR2 FQGNSA. The CDR3 runs to 13 residues. This CDR3 is CASSLWSAGELFF. In DNA, the CDR3 is TGTGCCAGCAGCTTATGGTCCGCCGGGGAGCTGTTTTTT.

The table lists this clonotype with many counts. V gene TRBV20-1 combines with J gene TRBJ1-1; D perhaps matches TRBD1 (5 bases). CDR1 is DFQATT and CDR2 is SNEGSKA in the germline V gene (reference sequence). The CDR3 contains 16 residues. V was pared by 0 bases and J by 2 bases, with 16 bases between. Here the CDR3 reads CSARDGRKGANTEAFF. CDR3 nucleotide sequence: TGCAGTGCTAGAGATGGGAGGAAAGGGGCAAACACTGAAGCTTTCTTT.

This clonotype has only a few counts. The chain employs TRBV20-1 and TRBJ1-6; 7 nucleotides align to TRBD1. With 5 bases clipped from V and 5 bases from J, the junction kept 6 bases outside the gene matches. The CDR3 has 14 amino acids. CDR1 is DFQATT and CDR2 is SNEGSKA in the germline V gene (reference sequence). CDR3 in amino acids: CSAPRQGHNSPLHF. The DNA for the CDR3 is TGCAGTGCTCCTCGACAGGGACATAATTCACCCCTCCACTTT.